The sequence of this TCR beta chain was determined in a study of T-cell reconstitution after alpha-beta-depleted transplantation in children. General study results and limits: Fresh T-cell production supplied most of the T-cell counts and diversity seen one year after transplant. Several hundred expanded graft clones reportedly gave rise to the alpha-beta T cells present about two months after transplant. Diversity of TCRbeta at day 60 was high in some patients, arising from surviving recipient T cells and thymic progenitors.

This clonotype turned up a few times. Its antigen is still unknown. Molecular barcoding with unique molecular identifiers was used for the TCRbeta library. TCRdb reprocessed the PCR reads with MiXCR, giving one entry per CDR3 protein. Among a few hundred thousand distinct CDR3 sequences listed, 25% to 30% were seen once. After removal of 4 bases from V and 4 bases from J, the junction contained 9 bases not matched to a gene. Germline-derived CDR1 and CDR2 are SGHRS and YFSETQ. The CDR3 spans 15 residues. The sequences come from PBMCs, collected before TCRalphabeta/CD19-depleted stem cell transplant. V is TRBV5-1 and J is TRBJ2-5, with TRBD2 matching over 8 bases. The receptor comes from a boy younger than two with Wiskott-Aldrich syndrome, due to receive a stem cell transplant. The CDR3 DNA reads as TGCGCCAGCAGCGTTAGCGGGCTAGCGGGAGAGACCCAGTACTTC. The encoded protein is CASSVSGLAGETQYF. Drawing the rest from reference TRBV5-1 and TRBJ2-5, the complete variable domain is KAGVTQTPRYLIKTRGQQVTLSCSPISGHRSVSWYQQTPGQGLQFLFEYFSETQRNKGNFPGRFSGRQFSNSRSEMNVSTLELGDSALYLCASSVSGLAGETQYFGPGTRLLVL.